This TCR beta chain is from a study of sequential checkpoint blockade in melanoma. Repertoires were generated with immunoSEQ multiplex PCR, while TCRdb's copy carries only in-frame clones and drops some. The sample consists of around 19,000 clones, around 70% of them appearing once. Germline CDR1 is SGHVS and CDR2 is FQNEAQ. CDR3 length: 15 amino acids. V shed 5 bases and J shed 2 bases, with 12 bases lying between them. Sample treatment: randomized to nivolumab then ipilimumab (arm A) or the reverse (arm B). The chain carries TRBV7-8 and TRBJ2-2; the D is unclear. The sample was tumor tissue (inferred from file names), taken from a patient given nivolumab and ipilimumab in sequence. The TCR sequence derives from a human donor with melanoma. The CDR3 sequence: CASSTDLTNTGELFF. In nucleotides, the CDR3 is TGTGCCAGCAGCACCGACCTGACAAACACCGGGGAGCTGTTTTTT.